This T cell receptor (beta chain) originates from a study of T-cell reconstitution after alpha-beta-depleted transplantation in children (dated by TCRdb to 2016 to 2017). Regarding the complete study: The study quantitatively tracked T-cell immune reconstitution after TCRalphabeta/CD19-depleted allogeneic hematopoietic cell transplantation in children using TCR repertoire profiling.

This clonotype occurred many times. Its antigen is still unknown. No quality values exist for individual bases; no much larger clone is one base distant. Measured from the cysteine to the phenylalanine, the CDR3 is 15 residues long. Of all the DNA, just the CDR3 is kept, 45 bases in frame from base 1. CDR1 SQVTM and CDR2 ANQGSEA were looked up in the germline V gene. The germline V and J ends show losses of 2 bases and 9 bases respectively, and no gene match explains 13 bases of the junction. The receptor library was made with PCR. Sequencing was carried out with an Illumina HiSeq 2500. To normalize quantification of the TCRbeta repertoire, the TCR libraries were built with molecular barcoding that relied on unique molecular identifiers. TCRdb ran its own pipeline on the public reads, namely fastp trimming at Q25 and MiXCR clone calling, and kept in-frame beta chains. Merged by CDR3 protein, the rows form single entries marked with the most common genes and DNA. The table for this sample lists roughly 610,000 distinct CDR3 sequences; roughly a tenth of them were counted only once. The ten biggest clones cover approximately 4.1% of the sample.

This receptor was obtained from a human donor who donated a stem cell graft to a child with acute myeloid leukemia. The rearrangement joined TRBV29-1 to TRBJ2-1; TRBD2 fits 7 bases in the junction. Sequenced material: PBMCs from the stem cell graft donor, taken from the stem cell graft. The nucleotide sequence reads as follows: TGCAGCGTTGAAAGCGGGAACAGACATGGGGGTGAGCAGTTCTTC. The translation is CSVESGNRHGGEQFF.